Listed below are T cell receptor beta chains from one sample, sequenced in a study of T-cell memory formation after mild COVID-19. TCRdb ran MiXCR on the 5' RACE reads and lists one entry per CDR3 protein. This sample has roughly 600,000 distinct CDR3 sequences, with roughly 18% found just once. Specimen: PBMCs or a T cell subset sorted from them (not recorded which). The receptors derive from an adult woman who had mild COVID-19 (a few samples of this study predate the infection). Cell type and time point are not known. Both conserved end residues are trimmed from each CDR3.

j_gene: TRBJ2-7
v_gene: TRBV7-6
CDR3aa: ASSYYRDEQY

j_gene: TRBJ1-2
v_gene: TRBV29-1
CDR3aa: SAPLTNSYYGYT

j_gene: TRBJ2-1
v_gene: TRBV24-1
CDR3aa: ATSDLEGRGSEQF

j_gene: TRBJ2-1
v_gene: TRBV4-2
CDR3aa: ASSQDRGSSYNEQF

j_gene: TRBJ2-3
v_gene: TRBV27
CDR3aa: ASSFYPGGGLAGEGASTDTQY

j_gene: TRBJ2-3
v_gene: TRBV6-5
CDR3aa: ASTQDRDGDTQY

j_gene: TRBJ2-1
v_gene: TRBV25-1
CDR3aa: ASSGEENNEQF

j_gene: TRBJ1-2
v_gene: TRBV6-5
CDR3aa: ASSYKGYNFNYGYT

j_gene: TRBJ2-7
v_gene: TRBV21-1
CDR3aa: ASSNWAVTYEQY

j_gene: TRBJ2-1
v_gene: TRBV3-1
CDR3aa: ASRRDPYTEQF

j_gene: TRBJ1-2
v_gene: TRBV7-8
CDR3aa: ASSVQHRGPYGYT

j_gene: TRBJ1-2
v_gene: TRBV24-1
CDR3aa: ATSDQDGGYGYT

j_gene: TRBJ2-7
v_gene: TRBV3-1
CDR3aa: ASSQSRDFYYEQY

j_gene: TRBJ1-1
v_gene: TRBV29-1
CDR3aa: SVEVGVLTSNNEAF

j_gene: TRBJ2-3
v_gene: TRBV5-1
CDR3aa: ASSLGGRNTDTQY

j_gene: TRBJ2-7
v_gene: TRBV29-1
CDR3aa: SVSTGSPSYEQY

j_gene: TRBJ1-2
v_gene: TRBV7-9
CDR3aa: ASSAWVMSNYGYT

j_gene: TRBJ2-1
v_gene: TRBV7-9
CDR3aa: ASSLEFDEQF

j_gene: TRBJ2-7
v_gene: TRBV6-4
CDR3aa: ASRASGRAGEQY

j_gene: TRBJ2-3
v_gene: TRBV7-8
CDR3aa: ASSLVLAGGPDTQY

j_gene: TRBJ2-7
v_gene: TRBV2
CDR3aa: ASFGDRTAYEQY

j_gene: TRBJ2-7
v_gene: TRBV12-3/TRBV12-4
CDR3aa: ASSAVLVGAAYEQY

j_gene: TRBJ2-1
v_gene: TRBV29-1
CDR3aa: SVEYRGDIREQF

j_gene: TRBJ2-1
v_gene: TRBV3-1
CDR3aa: ASSQVVSWSSGEQF